The T cell receptor (beta chain) under discussion was sequenced for a study of metastatic and nonmetastatic thyroid tumors. Study information: Repertoires from blood and tumor or nodule tissue of malignant and benign thyroid patients were compared. Study-level findings and limits: Patients with malignant thyroid tumors reportedly had significantly higher TCR beta diversity than those with benign nodules, in blood and tumor.

In this sample, this clone turned up many times. Its antigen remains unknown. How the authors handled the data: Building a distant-metastasis classifier for papillary thyroid cancer drew on CDR3 differences across clinicopathological groups. TCRdb re-clonotyped the PCR reads via MiXCR. The V and J calls were determined by TCRdb, not by the authors. The table records about 40,000 clones, 16% of them present only once. Patients were all untreated before their thyroid surgery. This receptor was identified in a female donor with papillary thyroid cancer or a benign thyroid nodule (not recorded which). Some clones in this sample may be carry-over from other donors' samples. Material: blood.

CDR3 loop: CASSLPQGYEQYF. The CDR3 region has the DNA TGTGCCAGCAGCTTACCACAGGGCTACGAGCAGTACTTC. V and J are TRBV7-9 and TRBJ2-7; tentative D call: TRBD1 (6 bases). The CDR3 is made up of 13 amino acids. V was trimmed by 2 bases and J by 3 bases, leaving 8 bases between them. CDR1 is SEHNR and CDR2 is FQNEAQ in the germline V gene (reference sequence).